This TCR beta chain was identified during a study of OX40 agonist ivuxolimab in advanced cancers. Background on the study: Among those enrolled, mean age was about 62 years (range about 23 to 90) and 75% to 90% were male.

The repertoire was sequenced with immunoSEQ multiplex PCR; TCRdb's copy has only in-frame clones and lacks some. The sample shows 41,000 or so clones, about 90% of them seen only once. The CDR3 length is 11 residues. V lost 5 bases and J 5 bases, leaving 6 bases between the germline ends. Germline lookup yields CDR1 LNHDA and CDR2 SQIVND (reference sequence). The receptor was derived from an adult with an advanced solid tumor such as melanoma, head and neck, liver or kidney cancer. The sequencing used CD4+ or CD8+ T cells sorted from blood, collected in a trial of the OX40 agonist ivuxolimab. The rearrangement joins TRBV19 to TRBJ1-1, with a weak D call TRBD1 (5 bases). The chain's CDR3 is CASSRGTEAFF. The CDR3 nucleotides are TGTGCCAGTAGTCGGGGGACTGAAGCTTTCTTT. Full variable domain (rest looked up from reference TRBV19 and TRBJ1-1): DGGITQSPKYLFRKEGQNVTLSCEQNLNHDAMYWYRQDPGQGLRLIYYSQIVNDFQKGDIAEGYSVSREKKESFPLTVTSAQKNPTAFYLCASSRGTEAFFGQGTRLTVV.